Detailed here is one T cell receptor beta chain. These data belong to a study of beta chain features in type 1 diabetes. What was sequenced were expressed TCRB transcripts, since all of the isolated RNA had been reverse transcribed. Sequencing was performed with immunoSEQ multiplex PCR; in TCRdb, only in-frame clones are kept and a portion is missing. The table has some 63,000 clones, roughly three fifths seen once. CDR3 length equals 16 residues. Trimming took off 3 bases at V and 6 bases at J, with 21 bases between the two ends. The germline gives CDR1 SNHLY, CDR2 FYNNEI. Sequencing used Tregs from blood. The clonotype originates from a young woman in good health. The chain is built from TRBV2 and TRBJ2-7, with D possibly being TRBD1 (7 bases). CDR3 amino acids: CASSENPGWQGGEQYF. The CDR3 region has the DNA TGTGCCAGCAGTGAGAACCCCGGCTGGCAGGGGGGCGAGCAGTACTTC.